The clone carrying this T cell receptor (beta chain) was seen repeatedly, ten times or more. The antigen is undetermined. This CDR3 contains 10 residues. V was shortened by 9 bases and J by 8 bases, with 5 bases between the two germline ends. Germline assignment: CDR1 WSHSY and CDR2 SAAADI. Original processing methods: For papillary thyroid cancer, a distant-metastasis classifier was constructed from CDR3 differences observed across clinicopathological groups. Through MiXCR, TCRdb re-clonotyped the PCR reads. TCRdb, not the authors, supplied the V and J calls. The data show 89,000 or so clones, with less than 10% seen just once and 8.8% held by the top ten. The data originate from a study of metastatic and nonmetastatic thyroid tumors. Turning to the study itself: The study looked at repertoires side by side in blood and in tumor or nodule tissue from malignant and benign thyroid patients.

Study results and caveats: Benign nodules reportedly had significantly lower TCR beta diversity than malignant thyroid tumors in blood and tumor.

No patient received treatment before thyroid surgery. The sequencing input was blood. The gene calls are TRBV10-2 and TRBJ1-6; no definite D call. The receptor comes from a female donor with papillary thyroid cancer or a benign thyroid nodule (not recorded which). Some clones in this sample may be carry-over from other donors' samples. In nucleotides, the CDR3 is TGCGCCAGACCACATTCACCCCTCCACTTT. Residues: CARPHSPLHF.